Below, one T cell receptor beta chain is given with its context. The sample is drawn from a study of blood T cell repertoires in COVID-19. For the study at large: COVID-19 samples, acute and convalescent, were from the United States, Italy and Spain.

Trimming pared 9 bases from V and 1 base from J, leaving 15 bases between. In germline, CDR1 is LNHDA, CDR2 SQIVND (reference sequence). The CDR3 is 14 amino acids. Measured with immunoSEQ multiplex PCR; TCRdb has only the in-frame clones, and not every one. This table holds around 130,000 clones, 75% to 90% found once. Sequences were obtained from peripheral blood. The clonotype originates from a woman older than 75 with acute or convalescent COVID-19. This chain joins TRBV19 and TRBJ1-1, with TRBD1 as a possible D gene (5 bases). The CDR3 loop reads CASYRTGGNTEAFF. As DNA, the CDR3 is TGTGCCAGCTACAGAACGGGGGGGAACACTGAAGCTTTCTTT.